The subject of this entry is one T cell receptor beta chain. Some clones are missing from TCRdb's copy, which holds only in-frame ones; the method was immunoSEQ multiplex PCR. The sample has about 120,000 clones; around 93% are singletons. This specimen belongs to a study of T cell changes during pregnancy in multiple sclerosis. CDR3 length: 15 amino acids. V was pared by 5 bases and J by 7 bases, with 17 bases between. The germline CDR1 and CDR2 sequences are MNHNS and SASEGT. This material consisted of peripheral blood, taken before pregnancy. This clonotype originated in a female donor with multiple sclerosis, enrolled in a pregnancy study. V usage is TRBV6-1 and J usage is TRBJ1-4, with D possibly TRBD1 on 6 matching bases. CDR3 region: CASSKLQGDREKLFF. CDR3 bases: TGTGCCAGCAGTAAACTACAGGGAGATCGTGAAAAACTGTTTTTT.